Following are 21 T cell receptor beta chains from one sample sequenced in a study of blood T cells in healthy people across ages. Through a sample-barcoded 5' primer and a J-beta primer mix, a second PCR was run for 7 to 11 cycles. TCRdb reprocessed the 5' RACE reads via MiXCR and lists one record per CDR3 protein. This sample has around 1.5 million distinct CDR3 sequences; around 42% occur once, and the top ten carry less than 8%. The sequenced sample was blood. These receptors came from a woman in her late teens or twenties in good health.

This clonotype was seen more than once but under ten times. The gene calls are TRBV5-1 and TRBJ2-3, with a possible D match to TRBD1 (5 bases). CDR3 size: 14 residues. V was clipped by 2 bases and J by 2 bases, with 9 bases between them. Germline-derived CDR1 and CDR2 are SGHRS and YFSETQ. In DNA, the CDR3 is TGCGCCAGCAGCTTCGGACAAGTCACAGATACGCAGTATTTT. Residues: CASSFGQVTDTQYF.

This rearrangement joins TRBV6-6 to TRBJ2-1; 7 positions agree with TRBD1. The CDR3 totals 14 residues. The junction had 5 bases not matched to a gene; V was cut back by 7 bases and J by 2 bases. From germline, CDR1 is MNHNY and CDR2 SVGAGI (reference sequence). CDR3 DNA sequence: TGTGCCAGCACCCTGACAGGGACCTACAATGAGCAGTTCTTC. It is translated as CASTLTGTYNEQFF.

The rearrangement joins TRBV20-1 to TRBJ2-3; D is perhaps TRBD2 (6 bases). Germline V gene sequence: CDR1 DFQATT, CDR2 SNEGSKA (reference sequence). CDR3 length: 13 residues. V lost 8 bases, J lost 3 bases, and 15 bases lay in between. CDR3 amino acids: CSSFLAGTDTQYF. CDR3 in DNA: TGCAGTTCGTTCTTGGCGGGGACAGATACGCAGTATTTT.

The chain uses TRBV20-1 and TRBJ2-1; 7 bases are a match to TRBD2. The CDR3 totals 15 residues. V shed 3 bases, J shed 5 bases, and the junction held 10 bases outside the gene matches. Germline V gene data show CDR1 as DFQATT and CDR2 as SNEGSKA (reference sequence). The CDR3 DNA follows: TGCAGTGCTAGCCGGCAGCGGGGTTGGAACAATGAGCAGTTCTTC. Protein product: CSASRQRGWNNEQFF.

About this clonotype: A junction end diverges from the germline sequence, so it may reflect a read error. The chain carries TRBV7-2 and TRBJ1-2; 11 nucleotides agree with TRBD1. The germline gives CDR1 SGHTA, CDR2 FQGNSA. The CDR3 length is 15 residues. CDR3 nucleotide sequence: TGTGCCAGCAGCCTAGCGGACAGGGGGCTGTATGGCTACACCTTC. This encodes CASSLADRGLYGYTF.

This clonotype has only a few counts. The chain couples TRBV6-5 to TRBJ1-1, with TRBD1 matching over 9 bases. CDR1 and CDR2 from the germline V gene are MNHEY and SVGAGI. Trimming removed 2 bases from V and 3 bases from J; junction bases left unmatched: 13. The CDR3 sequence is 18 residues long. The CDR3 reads CASSYPAGTGLGDTEAFF. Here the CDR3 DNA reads TGTGCCAGCAGTTACCCTGCCGGGACAGGGCTGGGGGACACTGAAGCTTTCTTT.

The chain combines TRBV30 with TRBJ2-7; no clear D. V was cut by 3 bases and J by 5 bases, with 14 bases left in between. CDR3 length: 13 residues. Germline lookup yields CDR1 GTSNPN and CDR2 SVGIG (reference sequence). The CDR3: CAWSPLNYNEQYF. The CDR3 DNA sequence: TGTGCCTGGAGCCCACTCAATTACAACGAGCAGTACTTC.

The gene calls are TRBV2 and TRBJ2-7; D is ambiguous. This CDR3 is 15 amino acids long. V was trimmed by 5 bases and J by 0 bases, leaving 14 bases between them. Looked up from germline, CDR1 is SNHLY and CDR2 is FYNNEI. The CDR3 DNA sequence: TGTGCCAGCAGTCTAGACCGTTCGAGCTCCTACGAGCAGTACTTC. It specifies CASSLDRSSSYEQYF.

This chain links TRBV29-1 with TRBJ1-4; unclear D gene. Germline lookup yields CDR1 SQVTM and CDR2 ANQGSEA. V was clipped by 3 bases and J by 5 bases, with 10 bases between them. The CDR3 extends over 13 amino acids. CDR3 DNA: TGCAGCGTTGAGGGTACAGAGAATGAAAAACTGTTTTTT. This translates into CSVEGTENEKLFF.

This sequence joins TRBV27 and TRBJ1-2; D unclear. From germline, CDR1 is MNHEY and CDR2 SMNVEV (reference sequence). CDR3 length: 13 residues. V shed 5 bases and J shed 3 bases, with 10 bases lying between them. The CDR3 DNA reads TGTGCCAGCAGTCCCATAAGGGACTATGGCTACACCTTC. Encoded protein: CASSPIRDYGYTF.

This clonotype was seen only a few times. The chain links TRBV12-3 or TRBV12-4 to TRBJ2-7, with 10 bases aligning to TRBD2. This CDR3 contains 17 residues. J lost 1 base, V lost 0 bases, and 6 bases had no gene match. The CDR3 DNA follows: TGTGCCAGCAGTTTAGCGTACCTAGCGGGAGCTTCCTACGAGCAGTACTTC. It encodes CASSLAYLAGASYEQYF.

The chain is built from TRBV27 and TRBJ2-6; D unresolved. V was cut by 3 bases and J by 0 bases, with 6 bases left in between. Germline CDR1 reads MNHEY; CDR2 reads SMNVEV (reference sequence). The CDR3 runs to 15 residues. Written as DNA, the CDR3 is TGTGCCAGCAGTTTTGCGGTCTCTGGGGCCAACGTCCTGACTTTC. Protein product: CASSFAVSGANVLTF.

CDR3 DNA: TGCGCCAGCAGCCCTGGTGAGGGGTATAATTCACCCCTCCACTTT. Translated: CASSPGEGYNSPLHF. The V gene is TRBV4-3, the J gene TRBJ1-6, with D maybe TRBD1 (5 bases). Germline loops: CDR1 LGHNA, CDR2 YSLEER. With 4 bases removed from V and 4 bases from J, the gap between germline ends came to 11 bases. CDR3 length: 15 residues.

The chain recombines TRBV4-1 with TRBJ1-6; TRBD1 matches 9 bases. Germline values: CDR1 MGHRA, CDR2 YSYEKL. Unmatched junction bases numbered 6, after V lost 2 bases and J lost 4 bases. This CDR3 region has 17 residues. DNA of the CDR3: TGCGCCAGCAGCCAACCCCCGGGACAGGGTTATAATTCACCCCTCCACTTT. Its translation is CASSQPPGQGYNSPLHF.

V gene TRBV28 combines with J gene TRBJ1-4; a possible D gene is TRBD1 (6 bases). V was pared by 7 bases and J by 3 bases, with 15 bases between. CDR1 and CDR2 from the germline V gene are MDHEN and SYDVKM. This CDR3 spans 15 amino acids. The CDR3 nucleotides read TGTGCCAGCACCCTCGGGGGGCTGGCTAATGAAAAACTGTTTTTT. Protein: CASTLGGLANEKLFF. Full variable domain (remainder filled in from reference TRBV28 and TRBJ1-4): DVKVTQSSRYLVKRTGEKVFLECVQDMDHENMFWYRQDPGLGLRLIYFSYDVKMKEKGDIPEGYSVSREKKERFSLILESASTNQTSMYLCASTLGGLANEKLFFGSGTQLSVL.

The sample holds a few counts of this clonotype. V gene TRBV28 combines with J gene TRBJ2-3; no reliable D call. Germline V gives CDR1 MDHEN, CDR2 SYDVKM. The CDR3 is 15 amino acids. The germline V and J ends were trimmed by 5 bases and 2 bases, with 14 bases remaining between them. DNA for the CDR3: TGTGCCAGCAGTCTTAGGGCCGTGTACACAGATACGCAGTATTTT. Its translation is CASSLRAVYTDTQYF.

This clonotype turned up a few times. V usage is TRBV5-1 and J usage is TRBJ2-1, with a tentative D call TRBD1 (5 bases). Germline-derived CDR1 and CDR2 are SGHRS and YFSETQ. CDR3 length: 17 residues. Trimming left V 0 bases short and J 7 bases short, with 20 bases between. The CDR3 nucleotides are TGCGCCAGCAGCTTGGCCGGTGAAGGGGTGAACGGGAATGAGCAGTTCTTC. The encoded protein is CASSLAGEGVNGNEQFF.

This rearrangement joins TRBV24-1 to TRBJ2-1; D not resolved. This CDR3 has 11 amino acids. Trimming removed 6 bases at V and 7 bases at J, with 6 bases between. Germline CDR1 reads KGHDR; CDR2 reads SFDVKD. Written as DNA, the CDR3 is TGTGCCACCAGTTCGTGGAATGAGCAGTTCTTC. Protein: CATSSWNEQFF.

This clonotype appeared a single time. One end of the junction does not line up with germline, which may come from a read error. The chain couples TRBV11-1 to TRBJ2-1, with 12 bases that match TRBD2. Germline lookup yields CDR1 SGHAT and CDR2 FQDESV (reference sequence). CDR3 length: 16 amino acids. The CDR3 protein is CASSVASLAGGSEQFF. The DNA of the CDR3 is TGTGCCAGCAGCGTAGCGTCCCTAGCGGGGGGGAGTGAGCAGTTCTTC. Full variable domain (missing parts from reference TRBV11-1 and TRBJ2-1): EAEVAQSPRYKITEKSQAVAFWCDPISGHATLYWYRQILGQGPELLVQFQDESVVDDSQLPKDRFSAERLKGVDSTLKIQPAELGDSAMYLCASSVASLAGGSEQFFGPGTRLTVL.

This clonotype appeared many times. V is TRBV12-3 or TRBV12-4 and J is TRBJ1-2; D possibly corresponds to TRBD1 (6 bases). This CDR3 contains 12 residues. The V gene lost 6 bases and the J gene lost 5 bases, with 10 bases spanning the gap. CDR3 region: CASSPGQYGYTF. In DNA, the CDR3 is TGTGCCAGCAGCCCAGGACAGTATGGCTACACCTTC.

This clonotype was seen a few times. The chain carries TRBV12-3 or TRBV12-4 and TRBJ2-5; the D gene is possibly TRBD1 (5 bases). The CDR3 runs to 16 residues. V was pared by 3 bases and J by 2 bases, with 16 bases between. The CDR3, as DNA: TGTGCCAGCAGTTTTTTGTGGGTGAAGGGGCAAGAGACCCAGTACTTC. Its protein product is CASSFLWVKGQETQYF.